The 27 T cell receptor beta chains in this list originate from one sample, sequenced in a study of T cell responses to AZD1222 COVID-19 vaccine. TCRdb's table, derived via immunoSEQ multiplex PCR, lists solely in-frame clones and lacks some. Among 120,000 to 150,000 clones listed, 82% were seen once. This sample comprised peripheral blood, obtained on day 0 of MenACWY control vaccination. These receptors all come from an adult in good health.

The chain employs TRBV10-3 and TRBJ1-1; D may be TRBD1 (6 bases). Germline-derived CDR1 and CDR2 are ENHRY and SYGVKD. The CDR3 contains 14 residues. The germline V and J ends were trimmed by 4 bases and 5 bases, with 14 bases remaining between them. CDR3 nucleotides: TGTGCCATCAGTGTTGGAGGGGGGGGGACTGAAGCTTTCTTT. Its translation: CAISVGGGGTEAFF.

This sequence joins TRBV6-2 or TRBV6-3 and TRBJ1-1, with a tentative D call TRBD1 (5 bases). The CDR3 length is 15 residues. Germline-derived CDR1 and CDR2 are MNHEY and SVGEGT. Trimming removed 6 bases at V and 0 bases at J, with 14 bases between. CDR3 sequence (DNA): TGTGCCAGCAGCGCAGGGCAGCGAGTGAACACTGAAGCTTTCTTT. Protein: CASSAGQRVNTEAFF.

The chain couples TRBV6-5 to TRBJ2-7, with 8 bases matching TRBD2. Trimming took 6 bases from V and 1 from J; bases not matched to a gene: 8. The germline gives CDR1 MNHEY, CDR2 SVGAGI. This CDR3 has 15 residues. CDR3 nucleotide sequence: TGTGCCAGCAGCCTAGGCGGCGGGGGGTCCTACGAGCAGTACGTC. This encodes CASSLGGGGSYEQYV.

This rearrangement joins TRBV28 to TRBJ1-6; 7 positions agree with TRBD1. Unmatched junction bases numbered 7, after V lost 6 bases and J lost 2 bases. CDR3 length equals 16 residues. Germline V lookup: CDR1 MDHEN, CDR2 SYDVKM. This CDR3 is CASSLIQGAYNSPLHF. The CDR3 DNA follows: TGTGCCAGCAGCCTGATCCAGGGGGCCTATAATTCACCCCTCCACTTT.

This sequence joins TRBV7-6 and TRBJ1-6, with a possible D match to TRBD1 (6 bases). Germline V gene lookup returns CDR1 SGHVS and CDR2 FNYEAQ. The CDR3 loop spans 16 amino acids. The V gene lost 5 bases and the J gene lost 6 bases, with 17 bases spanning the gap. In DNA, the CDR3 is TGTGCCAGCAGCCCTACGGGGGCCGGGGGTAATTCACCCCTCCACTTT. Translating gives CASSPTGAGGNSPLHF.

The rearrangement uses TRBV6-5 and TRBJ1-1; no reliable D call. The CDR3 contains 14 residues. Trimming took off 7 bases at V and 4 bases at J, with 16 bases between the two ends. Germline V gives CDR1 MNHEY, CDR2 SVGAGI. CDR3 protein: CASTLLTGSTEAFF. The CDR3, as DNA: TGTGCCAGCACCCTACTCACGGGCTCCACTGAAGCTTTCTTT.

This clone has a count of ten or more. This sequence joins TRBV5-1 and TRBJ2-3; 11 bases align to TRBD2. The CDR3 contains 19 residues. The junction had 13 bases not matched to a gene; V was cut back by 3 bases and J by 1 base. The germline V gene encodes CDR1 SGHRS and CDR2 YFSETQ. For the CDR3, the DNA is TGCGCCAGCAGCTCGTTCGGGCTAGCGGGGGGTCCGGGCACAGATACGCAGTATTTT. As protein: CASSSFGLAGGPGTDTQYF.

The chain links TRBV6-5 to TRBJ2-5; D remains ambiguous. The CDR3 is 15 amino acids. Between the trimmed V and J ends, which lost 6 bases and 2 bases, there was a span of 16 bases. Germline assignment: CDR1 MNHEY and CDR2 SVGAGI. The CDR3 spells CASRPPLGRQETQYF. The DNA for the CDR3 is TGTGCCAGCAGACCCCCACTGGGTAGACAAGAGACCCAGTACTTC.

CDR3: CASSKGQAHTEAFF. For the CDR3, the DNA is TGTGCCAGCAGCAAAGGACAGGCACACACTGAAGCTTTCTTT. The chain links TRBV9 to TRBJ1-1; TRBD1 agrees at 7 bases. The CDR3 sequence is 14 residues long. Germline V gene lookup returns CDR1 SGDLS and CDR2 YYNGEE. V was clipped by 4 bases and J by 3 bases; unmatched bases: 6.

V gene TRBV6-4 combines with J gene TRBJ1-2; tentative D call: TRBD1 (6 bases). The CDR3 sequence is 13 residues long. Trimming cost V 0 bases and J 8 bases, with 10 bases left between them. The V gene's germline CDR1 is MRHNA and CDR2 SNTAGT. The CDR3 loop reads CASSDSRGFGYTF. The CDR3 DNA is TGTGCCAGCAGTGACTCGAGGGGGTTCGGCTACACCTTC.

The rearrangement links TRBV7-4 to TRBJ1-3; D is ambiguous. The CDR3 spans 17 residues. The germline gives CDR1 SGHVT, CDR2 SQSDAQ. V was pared by 4 bases and J by 1 base, with 17 bases between. CDR3 region: CASSSRVVFWSGNTIYF. CDR3 DNA: TGTGCCAGCAGCTCCCGAGTAGTGTTCTGGTCTGGAAACACCATATATTTT.

The chain has TRBV25-1 and TRBJ2-3; TRBD2 aligns across 8 bases. The trim removed 2 bases at V and 5 bases at J, leaving 6 bases unmatched. The CDR3 extends over 15 amino acids. Per germline, CDR1 MGHDK and CDR2 SYGVNS. Here the CDR3 reads CASSELGGGRDTQYF. CDR3 bases: TGTGCCAGCAGTGAACTCGGCGGGGGGAGAGATACGCAGTATTTT.

The chain has TRBV3-1 (or the pseudogene TRBV3-2) and TRBJ1-6; TRBD1 agrees at 7 bases. Germline V gives CDR1 LGHDT, CDR2 YNNKEL (reference sequence). After removal of 4 bases from V and 5 bases from J, the junction contained 5 bases not matched to a gene. This CDR3 region has 15 residues. In DNA form, the CDR3 reads TGTGCCAGCAGCCCCCGCGGGACAGATAATTCACCCCTCCACTTT. Protein sequence: CASSPRGTDNSPLHF.

This sequence joins TRBV5-4 and TRBJ2-7; 7 nucleotides match TRBD2. V lost 1 base, J lost 2 bases, and 6 bases stayed unmatched. Germline CDR1 reads SGHNT; CDR2 reads YYREEE (reference sequence). This CDR3 comprises 15 residues. The CDR3 loop reads CASSLWREGTYEQYV. The CDR3, as DNA: TGTGCCAGCAGCTTGTGGAGGGAGGGGACCTACGAGCAGTACGTC.

V usage is TRBV7-9 and J usage is TRBJ2-4; the D gene is possibly TRBD1 (6 bases). Germline-derived CDR1 and CDR2 are SEHNR and FQNEAQ (reference sequence). Trimming cost V 2 bases and J 7 bases, with 18 bases left between them. The CDR3 is 16 amino acids. The CDR3 bases are TGTGCCAGCAGCTTAATCGCAGGGGTCGATCATAACATTCAGTACTTC. Amino acids: CASSLIAGVDHNIQYF.

V is TRBV5-6 and J is TRBJ1-3; 7 positions agree with TRBD1. This CDR3 contains 15 residues. Germline V gene lookup returns CDR1 SGHDT and CDR2 YYEEEE. V trimming: 5 bases; J trimming: 0 bases; junction bases outside the gene matches: 5. This chain's CDR3 is CASRLQGISGNTIYF. As DNA, the CDR3 is TGTGCCAGCAGATTACAGGGGATCTCTGGAAACACCATATATTTT.

A few counts support this clone. Other DNA sequences in this specimen translate into the identical CDR3. CDR3 sequence: CASSLGNRNNSPLHF. Here the CDR3 DNA reads TGTGCCAGCAGTTTAGGGAACAGGAATAATTCACCCCTCCACTTT. The chain has TRBV27 and TRBJ1-6, with D perhaps matching TRBD1 (5 bases). Germline CDR1 reads MNHEY; CDR2 reads SMNVEV (reference sequence). Trimming cost V 2 bases and J 5 bases, with 10 bases left between them. CDR3 length: 15 amino acids.

The CDR3 region is CASTGLTSIIGELFF. The CDR3 DNA follows: TGTGCCAGCACCGGTCTGACTAGCATTATCGGGGAGCTGTTTTTT. The chain uses TRBV27 and TRBJ2-2, with 7 bases that match TRBD2. After removal of 7 bases from V and 7 bases from J, the junction contained 12 bases not matched to a gene. Germline V gene lookup returns CDR1 MNHEY and CDR2 SMNVEV (reference sequence). This CDR3 contains 15 residues.

This clone was observed a few times. The chain carries TRBV13 and TRBJ1-1, with TRBD1 as a possible D gene (6 bases). Trimming took off 5 bases at V and 3 bases at J, with 10 bases between the two ends. The CDR3 length is 13 residues. The V gene's germline CDR1 is PRHDT and CDR2 FYEKMQ (reference sequence). The CDR3 reads CASSAGAYTEAFF. CDR3 DNA sequence: TGTGCCAGCAGCGCGGGGGCCTACACTGAAGCTTTCTTT.

The CDR3 is CASSQVEGQGYTF. In DNA, the CDR3 is TGTGCCAGTAGCCAGGTGGAGGGGCAAGGCTACACCTTC. V usage is TRBV19 and J usage is TRBJ1-2; TRBD1 might be the D (5 bases). V lost 6 bases, J lost 8 bases, and 16 bases lay in between. In germline, CDR1 is LNHDA, CDR2 SQIVND (reference sequence). This CDR3 has 13 amino acids.

The CDR3 DNA follows: TGTGCCAGCAGCTTAGAACGACAGACAAATGGCTACACCTTC. It codes for CASSLERQTNGYTF. The chain combines TRBV11-2 with TRBJ1-2; the D gene is possibly TRBD1 (5 bases). The germline V gene has CDR1 SGHAT and CDR2 FQNNGV. There are 14 residues in the CDR3. Trimming pared 0 bases from V and 6 bases from J, leaving 11 bases between. The whole variable domain, filled in from reference TRBV11-2 and TRBJ1-2, reads EAGVAQSPRYKIIEKRQSVAFWCNPISGHATLYWYQQILGQGPKLLIQFQNNGVVDDSQLPKDRFSAERLKGVDSTLKIQPAKLEDSAVYLCASSLERQTNGYTFGSGTRLTVV.

The chain combines TRBV15 with TRBJ1-2; D is ambiguous. CDR1 and CDR2 (germline): LNHNV, YYDKDF (reference sequence). The V gene lost 0 bases and the J gene lost 8 bases, with 16 bases spanning the gap. The CDR3 is 15 residues long. CDR3 nucleotides: TGTGCCACCAGCAGAGATTTAGACTTGGGCTACGGCTACACCTTC. Its protein is CATSRDLDLGYGYTF.

In its sample, this clone was seen a few times. The chain carries TRBV19 and TRBJ2-7, with TRBD1 as a possible D gene (5 bases). V lost 4 bases to trimming and J lost 7 bases, with 14 bases between them. CDR3 length equals 13 residues. The germline gives CDR1 LNHDA, CDR2 SQIVND (reference sequence). CDR3 nucleotide sequence: TGTGCCAGTAGTACCCATCAGGGATCAGAGCAGTACTTC. It encodes CASSTHQGSEQYF.

The chain joins TRBV7-9 to TRBJ2-2, with D possibly matching TRBD1 (6 bases). The CDR3 is made up of 17 amino acids. CDR1 SEHNR and CDR2 FQNEAQ come from the germline V gene (reference sequence). With 4 bases removed from V and 4 bases from J, the gap between germline ends came to 19 bases. This CDR3 reads CASSSSNRAAFTGELFF. CDR3 nucleotide sequence: TGTGCCAGCAGCTCTTCAAACAGGGCAGCCTTCACCGGGGAGCTGTTTTTT. Looking up the rest from reference TRBV7-9 and TRBJ2-2 gives the full variable domain: DTGVSQNPRHKITKRGQNVTFRCDPISEHNRLYWYRQTLGQGPEFLTYFQNEAQLEKSRLLSDRFSAERPKGSFSTLEIQRTEQGDSAMYLCASSSSNRAAFTGELFFGEGSRLTVL.

The chain links TRBV6-5 to TRBJ1-1; no firm D call. V lost 0 bases to trimming and J lost 0 bases, with 11 bases between them. CDR3 length: 16 amino acids. In germline, CDR1 is MNHEY, CDR2 SVGAGI. The CDR3 DNA reads TGTGCCAGCAGTTACTCGAAAACAGCTATGAACACTGAAGCTTTCTTT. Translating gives CASSYSKTAMNTEAFF.

The chain combines TRBV6-5 with TRBJ1-4; no firm D call. There are 14 residues in the CDR3. V lost 2 bases and J 8 bases, leaving 12 bases between the germline ends. Germline values: CDR1 MNHEY, CDR2 SVGAGI. CDR3 DNA sequence: TGTGCCAGCAGTTACAAGGGTATAAAGGAAAAACTGTTTTTT. Protein sequence: CASSYKGIKEKLFF.

The chain carries TRBV14 and TRBJ2-1, with 8 bases that match TRBD2. Germline CDR1 reads SGHDN; CDR2 reads FVKESK. This CDR3 has 16 residues. V was clipped by 0 bases and J by 7 bases; unmatched bases: 8. The CDR3 bases are TGTGCCAGCAGCCAAGAGATGGGCGGGGGGTATAATGAGCAGTTCTTC. It encodes CASSQEMGGGYNEQFF.